These 26 T cell receptor beta chains were sequenced from one sample in a study of CD8 T cells in ankylosing spondylitis. Each CDR3 protein is one row after TCRdb ran MiXCR on the 5' RACE reads. The sample yields approximately 45,000 distinct CDR3 sequences, more than 3% seen once. The sample comprised blood, either unsorted or a sorted T cell fraction (not recorded which). These receptors all stem from a female donor with ankylosing spondylitis or in good health (not recorded which).

This clonotype was detected ten times or more. The chain uses TRBV9 and TRBJ1-3; D is undetermined. CDR1 and CDR2 (germline): SGDLS, YYNGEE. CDR3 length: 15 amino acids. Trimming removed 1 base at V and 0 bases at J, with 8 bases between. CDR3 residues: CASSVSVGSGNTIYF. Written as DNA, the CDR3 is TGTGCCAGCAGCGTATCGGTGGGCTCTGGAAACACCATATATTTT. The entire variable domain, with the rest obtained from reference TRBV9 and TRBJ1-3, is as follows: DSGVTQTPKHLITATGQRVTLRCSPRSGDLSVYWYQQSLDQGLQFLIQYYNGEERAKGNILERFSAQQFPDLHSELNLSSLELGDSALYFCASSVSVGSGNTIYFGEGSWLTVV.

This clonotype came up many times. The rearrangement joins TRBV9 to TRBJ1-1; D ambiguous. This CDR3 is built from 16 residues. Per germline, CDR1 SGDLS and CDR2 YYNGEE. V lost 4 bases and J lost 0, with 16 bases in between. CDR3 protein: CASSPFDGRMNTEAFF. The CDR3 DNA follows: TGTGCCAGCAGCCCATTCGATGGAAGGATGAACACTGAAGCTTTCTTT. The full variable domain, in which reference TRBV9 and TRBJ1-1 provide the parts outside the CDR3, is DSGVTQTPKHLITATGQRVTLRCSPRSGDLSVYWYQQSLDQGLQFLIQYYNGEERAKGNILERFSAQQFPDLHSELNLSSLELGDSALYFCASSPFDGRMNTEAFFGQGTRLTVV.

This clonotype was detected many times. The chain employs TRBV9 and TRBJ1-3; D might be TRBD1 (5 bases). The germline V and J ends were trimmed by 0 bases and 2 bases, with 12 bases remaining between them. From germline, CDR1 is SGDLS and CDR2 YYNGEE. CDR3 length equals 16 residues. The CDR3 loop is CASSVERGTAGNTIYF. The CDR3, as DNA: TGTGCCAGCAGCGTAGAAAGAGGGACGGCTGGAAACACCATATATTTT.

This clonotype is categorized as medium-sized. The chain recombines TRBV9 with TRBJ1-2; D is uncertain. The length of the CDR3 is 14 residues. CDR1 SGDLS and CDR2 YYNGEE come from the germline V gene. V shed 0 bases and J shed 6 bases, with 12 bases lying between them. The CDR3 coding sequence is TGTGCCAGCAGCGTAGGCGGGATTACTGATGGCTACACCTTC. Protein: CASSVGGITDGYTF.

There are many counts of this clonotype. This chain joins TRBV9 and TRBJ2-1; 9 positions match TRBD2. The V gene's germline CDR1 is SGDLS and CDR2 YYNGEE. This CDR3 has 15 residues. The V segment lost 3 bases and the J segment 7 bases; nucleotides outside the gene matches: 8. The CDR3 loop reads CASSGGGLALNEQFF. CDR3 DNA: TGTGCCAGCAGCGGGGGGGGACTAGCTCTAAATGAGCAGTTCTTC.

This clonotype was seen many times. V usage is TRBV9 and J usage is TRBJ2-3, with TRBD1 matching 9 bases. Germline V gene sequence: CDR1 SGDLS, CDR2 YYNGEE. V gave up 5 bases and J gave up 5 bases; unmatched junction bases: 3. The CDR3 has 13 amino acids. CDR3 in DNA: TGTGCCAGCAGTGGGACAGGGCTAGATACGCAGTATTTT. This encodes CASSGTGLDTQYF.

This clonotype was counted many times. The rearrangement links TRBV9 to TRBJ1-2; D not resolved. Germline-derived CDR1 and CDR2 are SGDLS and YYNGEE. V was cut by 4 bases and J by 0 bases, with 7 bases left in between. The CDR3 runs 13 residues. CDR3 protein: CASSSGTNYGYTF. CDR3 bases: TGTGCCAGCAGCTCTGGAACTAACTATGGCTACACCTTC. Full variable domain (outside the CDR3, taken from reference TRBV9 and TRBJ1-2): DSGVTQTPKHLITATGQRVTLRCSPRSGDLSVYWYQQSLDQGLQFLIQYYNGEERAKGNILERFSAQQFPDLHSELNLSSLELGDSALYFCASSSGTNYGYTFGSGTRLTVV.

This sequence joins TRBV9 and TRBJ1-3; D ambiguous. The CDR3 extends over 13 amino acids. Germline CDR1 reads SGDLS; CDR2 reads YYNGEE. Between the trimmed V and J ends, which lost 4 bases and 0 bases, there was a span of 5 bases. CDR3 residues: CASSRVSGNTIYF. Here the CDR3 DNA reads TGTGCCAGCAGCCGTGTCTCTGGAAACACCATATATTTT.

This chain's CDR3 is CASSDPIRGDRVSGELFF. In nucleotides, the CDR3 is TGTGCCAGCAGCGACCCCATACGGGGGGACAGGGTATCCGGGGAGCTGTTTTTT. The chain joins TRBV9 to TRBJ2-2, with TRBD1 identical over 9 bases. The CDR3 runs 18 residues. V lost 3 bases and J lost 6; bases outside the gene matches: 15. Germline CDR1 is SGDLS and CDR2 is YYNGEE.

In its sample, this clonotype was seen many times. The chain employs TRBV9 and TRBJ2-7; 11 bases match TRBD2. The CDR3 spans 16 residues. Germline V CDR1 and CDR2: SGDLS, YYNGEE. V was clipped by 3 bases and J by 1 base; unmatched bases: 6. The CDR3 protein is CASSATLAGGSYEQYF. CDR3 nucleotide sequence: TGTGCCAGCAGCGCGACTCTAGCGGGGGGTTCCTACGAGCAGTACTTC.

This clonotype was recorded at least ten times. CDR3 nucleotide sequence: TGTGCCAGCAGCGTAGAGGAGACACAGGTTAATGAGCAGTTCTTC. The encoded protein is CASSVEETQVNEQFF. The chain is built from TRBV9 and TRBJ2-1; D is possibly TRBD1 (5 bases). From germline, CDR1 is SGDLS and CDR2 YYNGEE. Deletions cut 0 bases from V and 7 bases from J, with 14 bases between. This CDR3 spans 15 amino acids.

This clonotype was seen a few times. The V gene is TRBV9, the J gene TRBJ2-1; TRBD2 might be the D (5 bases). Germline-derived CDR1 and CDR2 are SGDLS and YYNGEE. The CDR3 is 15 amino acids. V lost 4 bases to trimming and J lost 5 bases, with 16 bases between them. Here the CDR3 DNA reads TGTGCCAGCAGCCCCAACGGACTCGCGAACAATGAGCAGTTCTTC. This encodes CASSPNGLANNEQFF.

This clonotype was counted many times. The chain has TRBV9 and TRBJ2-1; D is tentatively TRBD1 or TRBD2 (5 bases each). CDR1 SGDLS and CDR2 YYNGEE come from the germline V gene. CDR3 size: 14 residues. Deletions cut 0 bases from V and 10 bases from J, with 14 bases between. CDR3 protein: CASSVVGRDAEQFF. DNA for the CDR3: TGTGCCAGCAGCGTAGTGGGAAGGGACGCCGAGCAGTTCTTC.

This clonotype was found many times. The chain uses TRBV9 and TRBJ2-7; no reliable D call. V was pared by 0 bases and J by 2 bases, with 12 bases between. The CDR3 covers 15 residues. Germline CDR1 and CDR2: SGDLS and YYNGEE. The CDR3 nucleotides read TGTGCCAGCAGCGTAGGAAGTCAATCACCCTACGAGCAGTACTTC. This codes for CASSVGSQSPYEQYF.

Ten or more counts support this clonotype. The genes are TRBV9 and TRBJ1-1; no definite D call. Germline loops: CDR1 SGDLS, CDR2 YYNGEE. Deletions cut 4 bases from V and 0 bases from J, with 16 bases between. The CDR3 has 16 amino acids. CDR3 residues: CASSKAGSQMNTEAFF. The CDR3 DNA reads TGTGCCAGCAGCAAAGCGGGATCCCAAATGAACACTGAAGCTTTCTTT.

This clonotype was observed at least ten times. The V call is TRBV9, the J call TRBJ2-7; TRBD1 matches at 10 bases. V shed 4 bases, J shed 0 bases, and the junction held 4 bases outside the gene matches. Looked up from germline, CDR1 is SGDLS and CDR2 is YYNGEE. The CDR3 consists of 15 residues. CDR3 DNA sequence: TGTGCCAGCAGCCCGGGACAGGGGAGCTCCTACGAGCAGTACTTC. It specifies CASSPGQGSSYEQYF. The whole variable domain, filled in from reference TRBV9 and TRBJ2-7, reads DSGVTQTPKHLITATGQRVTLRCSPRSGDLSVYWYQQSLDQGLQFLIQYYNGEERAKGNILERFSAQQFPDLHSELNLSSLELGDSALYFCASSPGQGSSYEQYFGPGTRLTVT.

This clonotype has at least ten counts. A read error is possible here, since a much larger clone lies one base away. The V call is TRBV9, the J call TRBJ2-2, with TRBD2 as a possible D gene (6 bases). Trimming left V 1 base short and J 6 bases short, with 7 bases between. Germline loops: CDR1 SGDLS, CDR2 YYNGEE. This CDR3 is built from 13 residues. The CDR3 loop reads CASSVSGAGELFF. The DNA of the CDR3 is TGTGCCAGCAGCGTATCGGGGGCCGGGGAGCTGTTTTTT. Filled out from reference TRBV9 and TRBJ2-2, the complete variable domain reads DSGVTQTPKHLITATGQRVTLRCSPRSGDLSVYWYQQSLDQGLQFLIQYYNGEERAKGNILERFSAQQFPDLHSELNLSSLELGDSALYFCASSVSGAGELFFGEGSRLTVL.

For this clonotype: This sequence may be a read error, since a much larger clone differs from it by one base. This sequence joins TRBV9 and TRBJ2-2, with TRBD1 identical over 7 bases. The CDR3 is made up of 15 amino acids. Germline V gene lookup returns CDR1 SGDLS and CDR2 YYNGEE. This chain's CDR3 is CASSVSQGTTEELFF. The DNA of the CDR3 is TGTGCCAGCAGCGTCTCACAGGGGACCACCGAGGAGCTGTTTTTT. The full variable domain, its missing parts supplied by reference TRBV9 and TRBJ2-2, is DSGVTQTPKHLITATGQRVTLRCSPRSGDLSVYWYQQSLDQGLQFLIQYYNGEERAKGNILERFSAQQFPDLHSELNLSSLELGDSALYFCASSVSQGTTEELFFGEGSRLTVL.

The chain uses TRBV9 and TRBJ1-4; D ambiguous. Trimming pared 0 bases from V and 5 bases from J, leaving 8 bases between. The CDR3 covers 14 residues. Germline CDR1 reads SGDLS; CDR2 reads YYNGEE. DNA of the CDR3: TGTGCCAGCAGCGTAGGGGCAGAAAATGAAAAACTGTTTTTT. It translates to CASSVGAENEKLFF.

This clonotype was found many times. The J gene is TRBJ2-3, the V gene TRBV9, with TRBD2 identical over 8 bases. The CDR3 has 15 amino acids. CDR1 SGDLS and CDR2 YYNGEE come from the germline V gene. V lost 0 bases to trimming and J lost 3 bases; unmatched junction nucleotides: 3. CDR3 residues: CASSVDGGATDTQYF. CDR3 coding DNA: TGTGCCAGCAGCGTAGACGGGGGGGCGACAGATACGCAGTATTTT.

Only a few counts were recorded for this clonotype. This sequence joins TRBV9 and TRBJ2-1; 12 bases map to TRBD2. This CDR3 is 14 amino acids long. Germline lookup yields CDR1 SGDLS and CDR2 YYNGEE. Unmatched junction bases numbered 6, after V lost 1 base and J lost 13 bases. The CDR3 nucleotides are TGTGCCAGCAGCGTATCGACTAGCGGGGGTACACAGTTCTTC. It is translated as CASSVSTSGGTQFF.

This rearrangement joins TRBV9 to TRBJ2-7; D gene unclear. The CDR3 length is 14 residues. CDR1 is SGDLS and CDR2 is YYNGEE in the germline V gene. With 7 bases removed from V and 0 bases from J, the gap between germline ends came to 14 bases. CDR3: CASPPWESSYEQYF. For the CDR3, the DNA is TGTGCCAGCCCCCCCTGGGAAAGCTCCTACGAGCAGTACTTC. Using reference TRBV9 and TRBJ2-7 for the parts outside the CDR3, the full variable domain is DSGVTQTPKHLITATGQRVTLRCSPRSGDLSVYWYQQSLDQGLQFLIQYYNGEERAKGNILERFSAQQFPDLHSELNLSSLELGDSALYFCASPPWESSYEQYFGPGTRLTVT.

This clonotype has ten or more counts. CDR3 sequence: CASSPSENLYGYTF. DNA for the CDR3: TGTGCCAGCAGCCCGAGTGAAAACCTCTATGGCTACACCTTC. V usage is TRBV9 and J usage is TRBJ1-2; no clear D gene. With 4 bases removed from V and 4 bases from J, the gap between germline ends came to 14 bases. This CDR3 is 14 amino acids long. CDR1 is SGDLS, CDR2 YYNGEE, per germline.

This clonotype was counted at least ten times. This sequence joins TRBV9 and TRBJ1-2; D may be TRBD1 (6 bases). The CDR3 is 13 amino acids. Germline CDR1 SGDLS, CDR2 YYNGEE. V lost 2 bases and J lost 3, with 8 bases in between. CDR3 in DNA: TGTGCCAGCAGCGTCTACAGGGACTATGGCTACACCTTC. Protein sequence: CASSVYRDYGYTF.

This clonotype has a count of ten or more. V is TRBV9 and J is TRBJ2-1; either TRBD1 or TRBD2 may supply D (5 bases each). Germline CDR1 and CDR2: SGDLS and YYNGEE. V was trimmed by 4 bases and J by 9 bases, leaving 23 bases between them. The CDR3 contains 16 residues. The chain's CDR3 is CASSRTGTAIVVEQFF. DNA for the CDR3: TGTGCCAGCAGCCGAACCGGGACCGCAATCGTCGTTGAGCAGTTCTTC. Combining the CDR3 with reference TRBV9 and TRBJ2-1 gives the whole variable domain DSGVTQTPKHLITATGQRVTLRCSPRSGDLSVYWYQQSLDQGLQFLIQYYNGEERAKGNILERFSAQQFPDLHSELNLSSLELGDSALYFCASSRTGTAIVVEQFFGPGTRLTVL.

V gene TRBV9 combines with J gene TRBJ2-5; D ambiguous. The CDR3 totals 14 residues. Germline V gene data show CDR1 as SGDLS and CDR2 as YYNGEE. Trimming left V 0 bases short and J 4 bases short, with 10 bases between. The CDR3 loop reads CASSVATHGETQYF. The CDR3 region has the DNA TGTGCCAGCAGCGTAGCGACTCACGGAGAGACCCAGTACTTC.